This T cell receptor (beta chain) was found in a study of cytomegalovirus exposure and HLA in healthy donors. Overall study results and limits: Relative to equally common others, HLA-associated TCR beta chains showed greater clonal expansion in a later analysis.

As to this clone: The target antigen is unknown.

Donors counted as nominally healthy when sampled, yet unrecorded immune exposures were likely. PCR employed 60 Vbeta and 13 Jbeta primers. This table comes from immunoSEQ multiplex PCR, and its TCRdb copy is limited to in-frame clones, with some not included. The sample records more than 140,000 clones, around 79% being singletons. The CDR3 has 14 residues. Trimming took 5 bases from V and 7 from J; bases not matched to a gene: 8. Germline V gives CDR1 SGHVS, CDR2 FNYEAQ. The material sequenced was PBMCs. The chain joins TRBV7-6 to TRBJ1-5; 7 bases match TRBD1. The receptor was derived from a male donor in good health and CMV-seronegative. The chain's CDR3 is CASSLRQGEQPQHF. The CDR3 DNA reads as TGTGCCAGCAGCCTGCGACAGGGAGAGCAGCCCCAGCATTTT.